This T cell receptor beta chain is drawn from a study of shared clonotypes between healthy human individuals. The CDR3 sequence is 15 residues long. Trimming at V came to 7 bases and at J to 4 bases, leaving 6 bases not matched to a gene. Germline CDR1 MNHEY, CDR2 SVGAGI. Researchers ran the assay at a deep level. TCRdb's table, derived via immunoSEQ multiplex PCR, lists solely in-frame clones and lacks some. Of about 960,000 clones in the sample, approximately 76% were seen once. This receptor was identified in a young man in good health. The V call is TRBV6-5, the J call TRBJ1-6, with 8 bases matching TRBD1. Sequenced sample: memory CD4+ T cells sorted from blood. The subset here: CD45RA-negative fraction. CDR3 in DNA: TGTGCCAGCACCGCGCGGACAGGGTATAATTCACCCCTCCACTTT. This sequence encodes CASTARTGYNSPLHF.